These 25 T cell receptor beta chains originate from one sample sequenced in a study of blood T cell repertoires in COVID-19. Here immunoSEQ multiplex PCR was the method, and the copy in TCRdb shows in-frame clones only, minus some. Seen here are hundreds of thousands of clones, about 93% observed once, and the top ten hold over 0.75%. Specimen: peripheral blood. Receptors were obtained from a man aged 60-69 years with COVID-19, enrolled during active disease.

The CDR3 loop is CASSLNGQGESNQPQHF. The CDR3 DNA sequence: TGCGCCAGCAGCCTAAATGGACAGGGGGAAAGCAATCAGCCCCAGCATTTT. The rearrangement uses TRBV4-1 and TRBJ1-5, with 10 bases lining up with TRBD1. This CDR3 has 17 amino acids. V lost 4 bases, J lost 1 base, and 7 bases stayed unmatched. The germline V gene encodes CDR1 MGHRA and CDR2 YSYEKL.

J is TRBJ2-3 and V is TRBV9; maybe TRBD1 (6 bases). Per the germline V gene, CDR1 is SGDLS and CDR2 is YYNGEE. With 2 bases removed from V and 0 bases from J, the gap between germline ends came to 10 bases. The CDR3 runs 15 residues. The CDR3 DNA sequence: TGTGCCAGCAGCGTCGGGACACCTAGCACAGATACGCAGTATTTT. Its translation: CASSVGTPSTDTQYF. The full variable domain, rest sourced from reference TRBV9 and TRBJ2-3, is DSGVTQTPKHLITATGQRVTLRCSPRSGDLSVYWYQQSLDQGLQFLIQYYNGEERAKGNILERFSAQQFPDLHSELNLSSLELGDSALYFCASSVGTPSTDTQYFGPGTRLTVL.

This clone has just one count. The chain combines TRBV9 with TRBJ2-2, with D possibly TRBD1 on 5 matching bases. Trimming removed 0 bases from V and 6 bases from J, with 9 bases in between. The CDR3 runs 14 residues. Per germline, CDR1 SGDLS and CDR2 YYNGEE. DNA of the CDR3: TGTGCCAGCAGCGTAGTCCCAGGGCCCGGGGAGCTGTTTTTT. Protein: CASSVVPGPGELFF.

The CDR3 is CASRVGGRTEAFF. DNA for the CDR3: TGCGCCAGCAGAGTAGGGGGTCGAACTGAAGCTTTCTTT. The chain couples TRBV10-2 to TRBJ1-1; weak D call: TRBD1 (6 bases). CDR1 and CDR2 (germline): WSHSY, SAAADI. V lost 6 bases and J lost 5, with 13 bases in between. The CDR3 is 13 amino acids.

This chain links TRBV19 with TRBJ2-7; 9 nucleotides match TRBD1. The germline CDR1 and CDR2 sequences are LNHDA and SQIVND (reference sequence). Unmatched junction bases numbered 5, after V lost 5 bases and J lost 3 bases. The CDR3 length is 14 residues. CDR3 nucleotide sequence: TGTGCCAGTAGTCTACGACAGGGGGGCTACGAGCAGTACTTC. It codes for CASSLRQGGYEQYF. Variable domain in full (rest from reference TRBV19 and TRBJ2-7): DGGITQSPKYLFRKEGQNVTLSCEQNLNHDAMYWYRQDPGQGLRLIYYSQIVNDFQKGDIAEGYSVSREKKESFPLTVTSAQKNPTAFYLCASSLRQGGYEQYFGPGTRLTVT.

The chain links TRBV4-2 to TRBJ2-1, with a possible D match to TRBD2 (5 bases). V shed 0 bases and J shed 2 bases, with 11 bases lying between them. From germline, CDR1 is LGHNA and CDR2 YNFKEQ. CDR3 size: 16 residues. The chain's CDR3 is CASSQEGGMAYNEQFF. The CDR3 DNA follows: TGTGCCAGCAGCCAAGAAGGAGGAATGGCCTACAATGAGCAGTTCTTC.

The V call is TRBV5-1, the J call TRBJ1-5; no definite D call. This CDR3 has 15 amino acids. Trimming removed 0 bases from V and 7 bases from J, with 14 bases in between. Germline V gene data show CDR1 as SGHRS and CDR2 as YFSETQ. This chain's CDR3 is CASSLEPGSHQPQHF. CDR3 DNA: TGCGCCAGCAGCTTGGAGCCAGGAAGCCACCAGCCCCAGCATTTT.

Comments on this clone: At one of its ends the junction is not consistent with the germline gene, which may arise from a read error. The chain employs TRBV4-3 and TRBJ2-7; 7 positions match TRBD2. Germline-derived CDR1 and CDR2 are LGHNA and YSLEER. This CDR3 has 13 amino acids. CDR3 DNA: TGCGCCAGCAGCCAAGATCGGGACTACGGGCAGTACTTC. Residues: CASSQDRDYGQYF.

The chain couples TRBV6-5 to TRBJ1-1; TRBD1 is a possible D gene (5 bases). Germline-derived CDR1 and CDR2 are MNHEY and SVGAGI. V was cut by 8 bases and J by 6 bases, with 22 bases left in between. The CDR3 has 15 residues. The CDR3 here is CASQLPGRANAEAFF. DNA for the CDR3: TGTGCCAGCCAACTCCCAGGCAGGGCAAACGCTGAAGCTTTCTTT.

The rearrangement joins TRBV4-1 to TRBJ1-2; D uncertain. CDR1 is MGHRA and CDR2 is YSYEKL in the germline V gene. CDR3 length: 14 residues. Trimming removed 1 base at V and 8 bases at J, with 14 bases between. Here the CDR3 reads CASSQGSGYTGYTF. CDR3 DNA sequence: TGCGCCAGCAGCCAAGGTTCCGGGTATACCGGCTACACCTTC.

The chain combines TRBV3-1 (or the pseudogene TRBV3-2) with TRBJ2-7; 12 bases are shared with TRBD2. The CDR3 extends over 17 amino acids. CDR1 is LGHDT, CDR2 YNNKEL, per germline (reference sequence). The J segment lost 3 bases and the V segment lost 0 bases, leaving 6 bases of the junction unmatched. Written as DNA, the CDR3 is TGTGCCAGCAGCCAAGAATGGACTAGCGGGAAGAGCTACGAGCAGTACTTC. Translated, it gives CASSQEWTSGKSYEQYF.

V usage is TRBV3-1 (or the pseudogene TRBV3-2) and J usage is TRBJ1-4; the D is unclear. Germline CDR1 and CDR2: LGHDT and YNNKEL (reference sequence). CDR3 length: 18 residues. Trimming shortened V by 1 base and J by 0 bases, and 15 bases separated the two germline ends. CDR3 protein: CASSQVSGEGATNEKLFF. CDR3 in DNA: TGTGCCAGCAGCCAAGTGTCAGGTGAGGGAGCAACTAATGAAAAACTGTTTTTT.

The chain couples TRBV7-9 to TRBJ1-2, with 8 bases lining up with TRBD1. The CDR3 extends over 13 amino acids. Trimming took 4 bases from V and 6 from J; bases not matched to a gene: 4. Germline CDR1 and CDR2: SEHNR and FQNEAQ (reference sequence). CDR3 in amino acids: CASSWTGSHGYTF. The CDR3 region has the DNA TGTGCCAGCAGCTGGACAGGGTCCCATGGCTACACCTTC.

This clone was detected only once. The V gene is TRBV29-1, the J gene TRBJ1-2, with D perhaps TRBD1 (5 bases). The germline V gene has CDR1 SQVTM and CDR2 ANQGSEA. V was cut by 4 bases and J by 1 base, with 25 bases left in between. This CDR3 is 18 amino acids long. The CDR3 region is CSVAGGGKGTPYNYGYTF. The CDR3, as DNA: TGCAGCGTTGCAGGCGGAGGGAAGGGGACGCCATATAACTATGGCTACACCTTC.

The V call is TRBV30, the J call TRBJ1-2, with D possibly TRBD1 on 5 matching bases. The V gene lost 1 base and the J gene lost 8 bases, with 14 bases spanning the gap. Germline CDR1 and CDR2: GTSNPN and SVGIG (reference sequence). This CDR3 is built from 13 residues. The CDR3 DNA is TGTGCCTGGAGTGGGAGGGGCGATCGAGGCTACACCTTC. This gives the protein CAWSGRGDRGYTF.

V usage is TRBV19 and J usage is TRBJ2-1; 12 positions match TRBD2. V trimming: 5 bases; J trimming: 0 bases; junction bases outside the gene matches: 5. The V gene's germline CDR1 is LNHDA and CDR2 SQIVND (reference sequence). This CDR3 has 17 amino acids. In nucleotides, the CDR3 is TGTGCCAGTAGTCGGGCTAGCGGGAGGGGCTCCTACAATGAGCAGTTCTTC. The encoded protein is CASSRASGRGSYNEQFF.

V gene TRBV6-2 or TRBV6-3 combines with J gene TRBJ2-1, with TRBD2 matching over 8 bases. Germline lookup yields CDR1 MNHEY and CDR2 SVGEGT. Germline trimming cut 5 bases from V and 7 bases from J; bases unmatched to any gene: 7. This CDR3 is 14 amino acids long. The CDR3 DNA reads TGTGCCAGCAGTACCCGGGGGGGTAGGAATGAGCAGTTCTTC. Translating gives CASSTRGGRNEQFF.

This chain uses TRBV2 with TRBJ2-2; possibly TRBD1 for D (7 bases). This CDR3 is built from 15 residues. The germline V gene has CDR1 SNHLY and CDR2 FYNNEI. Deletions cut 3 bases from V and 6 bases from J, with 14 bases between. As DNA, the CDR3 is TGTGCCAGCAGTGACCTCCCCAGGGGGGCCGGGGAGCTGTTTTTT. It yields the protein CASSDLPRGAGELFF. The whole variable domain, remainder taken from reference TRBV2 and TRBJ2-2, is EPEVTQTPSHQVTQMGQEVILRCVPISNHLYFYWYRQILGQKVEFLVSFYNNEISEKSEIFDDQFSVERPDGSNFTLKIRSTKLEDSAMYFCASSDLPRGAGELFFGEGSRLTVL.

The rearrangement uses TRBV19 and TRBJ2-1; 10 bases line up with TRBD1. The CDR3 is 14 residues long. V shed 7 bases, J shed 8 bases, and the junction held 8 bases outside the gene matches. Germline V CDR1 and CDR2: LNHDA, SQIVND (reference sequence). The CDR3 sequence is CASTAGQGIHEQFF. The CDR3 DNA reads as TGTGCCAGTACCGCGGGACAGGGGATTCATGAGCAGTTCTTC.

V and J are TRBV19 and TRBJ2-4; 12 bases are a match to TRBD2. The CDR3 sequence is 15 residues long. With 4 bases clipped from V and 7 bases from J, the junction kept 5 bases outside the gene matches. Germline CDR1 is LNHDA and CDR2 is SQIVND (reference sequence). The CDR3 reads CASSTSGGAKNIQYF. In DNA form, the CDR3 reads TGTGCCAGTAGTACTAGCGGGGGGGCTAAGAACATTCAGTACTTC. The whole variable domain, remainder taken from reference TRBV19 and TRBJ2-4, is DGGITQSPKYLFRKEGQNVTLSCEQNLNHDAMYWYRQDPGQGLRLIYYSQIVNDFQKGDIAEGYSVSREKKESFPLTVTSAQKNPTAFYLCASSTSGGAKNIQYFGAGTRLSVL.

The chain couples TRBV5-1 to TRBJ2-2, with TRBD2 matching 9 bases. The CDR3 runs to 17 residues. Germline V gene lookup returns CDR1 SGHRS and CDR2 YFSETQ. With V trimmed by 4 bases and J by 1 base, 8 bases remained unmatched. CDR3 sequence reads: CASSPPSLAGNTGELFF. The CDR3 DNA is TGCGCCAGCAGCCCCCCCTCACTAGCGGGGAACACCGGGGAGCTGTTTTTT.

The genes are TRBV11-2 and TRBJ1-6; unclear D gene. The CDR3 is made up of 15 amino acids. CDR1 and CDR2 from the germline V gene are SGHAT and FQNNGV. V dropped 2 bases and J dropped 10 bases, with 15 bases sitting between them. This chain's CDR3 is CASSLTEGTWSPLHF. CDR3 DNA: TGTGCCAGCAGCTTAACGGAGGGAACATGGTCACCCCTCCACTTT. Drawing the rest from reference TRBV11-2 and TRBJ1-6, the complete variable domain is EAGVAQSPRYKIIEKRQSVAFWCNPISGHATLYWYQQILGQGPKLLIQFQNNGVVDDSQLPKDRFSAERLKGVDSTLKIQPAKLEDSAVYLCASSLTEGTWSPLHFGNGTRLTVT.

The chain couples TRBV7-2 to TRBJ2-1; TRBD2 matches 10 bases. The germline CDR1 and CDR2 sequences are SGHTA and FQGNSA. This CDR3 has 14 amino acids. Trimming at V came to 6 bases and at J to 6 bases, leaving 5 bases not matched to a gene. CDR3 coding DNA: TGTGCCAGCAGTTCGCTAGCGGGAGTCAATGAGCAGTTCTTC. Protein sequence: CASSSLAGVNEQFF.

The chain links TRBV5-5 to TRBJ1-5; D is unclear. CDR3 length: 16 residues. Trimming left V 0 bases short and J 1 base short, with 11 bases between. Per germline, CDR1 SGHKS and CDR2 YYEKEE (reference sequence). CDR3 amino acids: CASSLGIERSNQPQHF. The CDR3 region has the DNA TGTGCCAGCAGCTTGGGTATCGAGCGGAGCAATCAGCCCCAGCATTTT. The entire variable domain, with the rest obtained from reference TRBV5-5 and TRBJ1-5, is as follows: DAGVTQSPTHLIKTRGQQVTLRCSPISGHKSVSWYQQVLGQGPQFIFQYYEKEERGRGNFPDRFSARQFPNYSSELNVNALLLGDSALYLCASSLGIERSNQPQHFGDGTRLSIL.

The chain couples TRBV28 to TRBJ1-6, with D unclear. Germline loops: CDR1 MDHEN, CDR2 SYDVKM. The CDR3 is 15 amino acids. V was cut by 5 bases and J by 10 bases, with 18 bases left in between. The CDR3 bases are TGTGCCAGCAGTCCAGAAGTTAATGGTCGATCACCCCTCCACTTT. It specifies CASSPEVNGRSPLHF.